Below are 3 T cell receptor beta chains sequenced from a single sample in a study of response to subunit inactivated influenza vaccine. TCRdb independently ran MiXCR on the RT-PCR reads; one entry per CDR3 protein. The sample has around 530,000 distinct CDR3 sequences; 16% are singletons. The sequencing here drew on CD4+ T cells sorted from PBMCs, taken less than 30 months after vaccination. The receptors derive from a man aged 45-69 years who received an inactivated influenza vaccine.

V and J are TRBV28 and TRBJ1-3; the D is unclear. Germline CDR1 and CDR2: MDHEN and SYDVKM. V dropped 5 bases and J dropped 1 base, with 12 bases sitting between them. There are 15 residues in the CDR3. In DNA form, the CDR3 reads TGTGCCAGCAGTCTAATGCCACAATCTGGAAACACCATATATTTT. Translated: CASSLMPQSGNTIYF.

This clonotype was found a few times. CDR3 sequence: CASSLTASWENTGELFF. The CDR3 bases are TGCGCCAGCAGCTTGACGGCTAGCTGGGAGAACACCGGGGAGCTGTTTTTT. The chain is built from TRBV5-1 and TRBJ2-2; D may be TRBD2 (5 bases). CDR1 is SGHRS, CDR2 YFSETQ, per germline. V was clipped by 1 base and J by 1 base, with 14 bases between them. The CDR3 contains 17 residues.

This chain uses TRBV20-1 with TRBJ1-5; 7 nucleotides align to TRBD1. This CDR3 spans 13 amino acids. V shed 5 bases and J 7 bases; nucleotides not matched to a gene: 8. Germline assignment: CDR1 DFQATT and CDR2 SNEGSKA (reference sequence). CDR3 nucleotides: TGCAGTGCTTCTGACAGGGCGCTCCAGCCCCAGCATTTT. Translation gives CSASDRALQPQHF.